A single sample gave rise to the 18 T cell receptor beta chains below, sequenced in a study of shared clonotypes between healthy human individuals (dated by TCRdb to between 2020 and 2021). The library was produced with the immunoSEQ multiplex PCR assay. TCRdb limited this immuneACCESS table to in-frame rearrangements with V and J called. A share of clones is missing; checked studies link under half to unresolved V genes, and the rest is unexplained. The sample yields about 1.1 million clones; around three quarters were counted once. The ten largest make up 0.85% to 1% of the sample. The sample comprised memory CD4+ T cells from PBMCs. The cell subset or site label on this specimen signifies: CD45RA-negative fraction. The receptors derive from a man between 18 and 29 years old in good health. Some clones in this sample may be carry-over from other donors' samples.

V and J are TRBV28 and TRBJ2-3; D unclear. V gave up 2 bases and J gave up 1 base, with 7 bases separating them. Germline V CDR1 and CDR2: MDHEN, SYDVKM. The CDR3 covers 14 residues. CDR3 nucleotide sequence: TGTGCCAGCAGTTTAGGTAGTCGCACAGATACGCAGTATTTT. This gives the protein CASSLGSRTDTQYF.

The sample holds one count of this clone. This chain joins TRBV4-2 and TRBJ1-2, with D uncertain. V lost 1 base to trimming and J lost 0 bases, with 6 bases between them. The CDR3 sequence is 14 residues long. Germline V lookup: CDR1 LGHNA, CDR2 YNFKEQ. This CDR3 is CASSQGLTNYGYTF. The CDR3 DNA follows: TGTGCCAGCAGCCAAGGACTGACTAACTATGGCTACACCTTC.

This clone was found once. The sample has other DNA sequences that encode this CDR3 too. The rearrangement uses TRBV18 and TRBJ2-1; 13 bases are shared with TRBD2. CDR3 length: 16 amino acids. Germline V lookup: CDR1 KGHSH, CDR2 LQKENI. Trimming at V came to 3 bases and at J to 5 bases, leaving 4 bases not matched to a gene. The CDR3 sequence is CASSPRLAGGHNEQFF. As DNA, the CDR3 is TGTGCCAGCTCACCTAGACTAGCGGGAGGCCACAATGAGCAGTTCTTC.

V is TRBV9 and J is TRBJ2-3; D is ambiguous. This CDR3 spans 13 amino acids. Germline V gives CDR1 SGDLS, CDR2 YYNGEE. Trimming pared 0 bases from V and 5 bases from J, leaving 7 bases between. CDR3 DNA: TGTGCCAGCAGCGTAGATCAAGGAGATACGCAGTATTTT. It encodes CASSVDQGDTQYF.

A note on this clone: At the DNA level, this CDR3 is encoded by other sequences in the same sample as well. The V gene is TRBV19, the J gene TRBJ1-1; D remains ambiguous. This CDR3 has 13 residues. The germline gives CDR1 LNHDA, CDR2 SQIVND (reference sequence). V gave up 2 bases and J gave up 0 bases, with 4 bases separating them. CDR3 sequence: CASSIRVNTEAFF. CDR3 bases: TGTGCCAGTAGTATAAGGGTGAACACTGAAGCTTTCTTT.

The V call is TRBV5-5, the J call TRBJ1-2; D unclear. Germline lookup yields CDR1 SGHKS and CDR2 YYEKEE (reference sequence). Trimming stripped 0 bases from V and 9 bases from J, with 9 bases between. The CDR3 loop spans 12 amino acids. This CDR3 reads CASSLGTYSYTF. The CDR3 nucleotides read TGTGCCAGCAGCTTGGGAACGTATAGCTACACCTTC.

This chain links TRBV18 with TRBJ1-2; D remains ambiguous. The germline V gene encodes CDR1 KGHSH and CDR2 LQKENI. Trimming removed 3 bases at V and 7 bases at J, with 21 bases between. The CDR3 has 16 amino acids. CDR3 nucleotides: TGTGCCAGCTCACCCGAGTTACCGGGCACTAGAGGTGGCTACACCTTC. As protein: CASSPELPGTRGGYTF. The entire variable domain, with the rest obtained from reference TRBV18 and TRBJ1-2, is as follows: NAGVMQNPRHLVRRRGQEARLRCSPMKGHSHVYWYRQLPEEGLKFMVYLQKENIIDESGMPKERFSAEFPKEGPSILRIQQVVRGDSAAYFCASSPELPGTRGGYTFGSGTRLTVV.

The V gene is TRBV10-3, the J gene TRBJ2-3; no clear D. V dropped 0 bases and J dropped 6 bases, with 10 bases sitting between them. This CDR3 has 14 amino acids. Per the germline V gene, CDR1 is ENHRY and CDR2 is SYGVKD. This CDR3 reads CAISESSRTDTQYF. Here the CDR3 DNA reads TGTGCCATCAGTGAGTCCTCCCGGACCGATACGCAGTATTTT.

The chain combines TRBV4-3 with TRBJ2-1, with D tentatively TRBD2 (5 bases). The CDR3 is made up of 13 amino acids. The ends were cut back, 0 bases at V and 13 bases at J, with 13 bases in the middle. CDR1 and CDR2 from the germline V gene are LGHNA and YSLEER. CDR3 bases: TGCGCCAGCAGCCAAGATCGGGGAAGCGAACAGTTCTTC. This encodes CASSQDRGSEQFF.

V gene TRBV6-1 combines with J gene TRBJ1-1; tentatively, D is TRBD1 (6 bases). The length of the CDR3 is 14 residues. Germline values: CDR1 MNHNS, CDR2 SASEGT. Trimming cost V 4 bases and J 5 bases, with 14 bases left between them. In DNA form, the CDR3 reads TGTGCCAGCAGTGTAGGAGGGGGGGGGACTGAAGCTTTCTTT. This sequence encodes CASSVGGGGTEAFF.

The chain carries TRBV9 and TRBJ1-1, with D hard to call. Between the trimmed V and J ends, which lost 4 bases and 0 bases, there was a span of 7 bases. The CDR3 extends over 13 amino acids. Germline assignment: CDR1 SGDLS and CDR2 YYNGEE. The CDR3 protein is CASSPEMNTEAFF. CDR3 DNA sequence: TGTGCCAGCAGCCCGGAGATGAACACTGAAGCTTTCTTT.

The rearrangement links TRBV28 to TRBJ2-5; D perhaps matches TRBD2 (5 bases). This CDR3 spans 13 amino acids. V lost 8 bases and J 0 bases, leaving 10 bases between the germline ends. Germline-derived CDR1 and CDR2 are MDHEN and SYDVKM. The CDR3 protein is CASQAVHQETQYF. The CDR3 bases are TGTGCCAGCCAAGCGGTACACCAAGAGACCCAGTACTTC.

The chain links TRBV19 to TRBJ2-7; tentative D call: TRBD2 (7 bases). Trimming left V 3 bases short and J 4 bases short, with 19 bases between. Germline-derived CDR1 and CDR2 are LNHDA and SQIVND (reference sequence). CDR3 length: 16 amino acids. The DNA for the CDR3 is TGTGCCAGTAGTATTGTGTTTGGGGGGGGCTCGTACGAGCAGTACTTC. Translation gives CASSIVFGGGSYEQYF.

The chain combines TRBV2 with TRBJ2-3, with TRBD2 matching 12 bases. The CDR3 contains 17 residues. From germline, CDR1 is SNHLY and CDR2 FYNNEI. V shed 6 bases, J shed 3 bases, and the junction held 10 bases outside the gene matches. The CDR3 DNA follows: TGTGCCAGCAGCGGAAGGACTAGCGGGATTAAGACAGATACGCAGTATTTT. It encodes CASSGRTSGIKTDTQYF.

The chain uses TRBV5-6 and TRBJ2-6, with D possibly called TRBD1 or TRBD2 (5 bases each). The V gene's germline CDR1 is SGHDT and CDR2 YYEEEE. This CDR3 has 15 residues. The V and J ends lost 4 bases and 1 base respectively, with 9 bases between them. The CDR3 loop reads CASSAEGSGANVLTF. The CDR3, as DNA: TGTGCCAGCAGCGCCGAGGGGTCTGGGGCCAACGTCCTGACTTTC.

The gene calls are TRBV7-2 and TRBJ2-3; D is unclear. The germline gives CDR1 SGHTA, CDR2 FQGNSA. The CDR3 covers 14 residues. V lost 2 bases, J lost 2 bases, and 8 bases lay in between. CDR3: CASSLRGITDTQYF. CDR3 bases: TGTGCCAGCAGCTTACGTGGGATCACAGATACGCAGTATTTT.

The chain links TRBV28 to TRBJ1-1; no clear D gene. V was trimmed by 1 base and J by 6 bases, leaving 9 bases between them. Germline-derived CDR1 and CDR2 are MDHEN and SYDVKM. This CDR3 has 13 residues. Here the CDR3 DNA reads TGTGCCAGCAGTTTATTGGGGTCAGCTGAAGCTTTCTTT. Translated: CASSLLGSAEAFF.

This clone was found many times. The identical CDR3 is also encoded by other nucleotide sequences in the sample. The CDR3 nucleotides are TGTGCCAGCAGCTTAAGGGGGGACACTGAAGCTTTCTTT. This translates into CASSLRGDTEAFF. The chain links TRBV7-3 to TRBJ1-1; TRBD1 might be the D (5 bases). In germline, CDR1 is SGHTA, CDR2 FQGTGA. The length of the CDR3 is 13 residues. V lost 1 base to trimming and J lost 3 bases, with 6 bases between them.